The 12 T cell receptor beta chains below all came from one sample that was sequenced in a study of spatial heterogeneity in lung cancer (dated by TCRdb to the late 2010s). Receptor amplification or capture employed 5' RACE. The sequencer was a NextSeq 500. TCRdb redid the processing of the public reads, applying fastp at Q25 and MiXCR, and retained in-frame beta chains. Identical CDR3 protein sequences are pooled into one entry, listed with their most common genes and DNA. The sample table lists almost 75,000 distinct CDR3 sequences, about an eighth of them with a count of one. The ten top clones hold 6.5% to 7.5% of the sample. The intended sense of this specimen's time point label: sample taken at primary tumor resection. Whole RNA extracted from tumor and nontumor lung tissue, or from cryopreserved PBMC samples, was used for TCR sequencing without cell sorting. The sample in question was PBMCs, obtained at surgery. The receptors shown here come from a male donor with early-stage non-small cell lung cancer.

This sequence joins TRBV3-1 and TRBJ2-2; the D gene is possibly TRBD2 (5 bases). The length of the CDR3 is 16 residues. Trimming pared 4 bases from V and 0 bases from J, leaving 12 bases between. Per the germline V gene, CDR1 is LGHDT and CDR2 is YNNKEL (reference sequence). CDR3 DNA: TGTGCCAGCAGCCCCTCCGGACTTTCGAACACCGGGGAGCTGTTTTTT. Translated: CASSPSGLSNTGELFF.

This clonotype occurred once. This sequence joins TRBV2 and TRBJ2-1; D unclear. Germline V lookup: CDR1 SNHLY, CDR2 FYNNEI. Trimming shortened V by 10 bases and J by 4 bases, and 8 bases separated the two germline ends. The CDR3 has 11 amino acids. CDR3 protein: CANSEYNEQFF. In DNA form, the CDR3 reads TGTGCCAACAGCGAATACAATGAGCAGTTCTTC.

The V gene is TRBV12-3 or TRBV12-4, the J gene TRBJ1-1; possibly TRBD1 for D (6 bases). V lost 7 bases and J 6 bases, leaving 24 bases between the germline ends. This CDR3 has 16 residues. The CDR3 region is CASTLRRGFLRSEAFF. The CDR3, as DNA: TGTGCCAGCACCTTGAGGAGGGGGTTCTTAAGATCTGAAGCTTTCTTT.

This clonotype was picked up a small number of times. The chain recombines TRBV12-3 or TRBV12-4 with TRBJ2-1; no clear D gene. The CDR3 length is 14 residues. Trimming removed 0 bases at V and 6 bases at J, with 9 bases between. CDR3 amino acids: CASSLAGWSNEQFF. The CDR3 DNA follows: TGTGCCAGCAGTTTAGCAGGGTGGAGCAATGAGCAGTTCTTC.

This clonotype was counted ten times or more. CDR3 in DNA: TGTGCCTCCCGGGACTCGAGCTCCTACGAGCAGTACTTC. Translated: CASRDSSSYEQYF. V is TRBV10-3 and J is TRBJ2-7, with D possibly matching TRBD2 (6 bases). Per germline, CDR1 ENHRY and CDR2 SYGVKD. Trimming removed 11 bases from V and 0 bases from J, with 14 bases in between. The CDR3 contains 13 residues.

Many counts were recorded for this clonotype. The genes are TRBV12-3 or TRBV12-4 and TRBJ2-5; D remains ambiguous. The V end was cut by 5 bases, the J end by 7 bases, with 8 bases between. The CDR3 is 11 amino acids. The CDR3 sequence is CASSVMGTQYF. CDR3 nucleotide sequence: TGTGCCAGCAGTGTTATGGGGACCCAGTACTTC.

The chain uses TRBV10-3 and TRBJ2-2; 12 positions agree with TRBD2. Germline lookup yields CDR1 ENHRY and CDR2 SYGVKD. The CDR3 runs to 16 residues. J gave up 3 bases and V 2 bases, and 1 base lay outside the gene matches. The CDR3 sequence: CAISERLAGDTGELFF. The CDR3 bases are TGTGCCATCAGTGAGCGACTAGCGGGGGACACCGGGGAGCTGTTTTTT.

This clonotype turned up a few times. The chain couples TRBV7-9 to TRBJ1-1; the D gene is possibly TRBD1 (5 bases). This CDR3 has 15 amino acids. Trimming left V 5 bases short and J 8 bases short, with 21 bases between. Germline V gene data show CDR1 as SEHNR and CDR2 as FQNEAQ (reference sequence). CDR3 nucleotides: TGTGCCAGCAGCATCGAAGGGGCGCGGGCATTCGAAGCTTTCTTT. It is translated as CASSIEGARAFEAFF.

The chain links TRBV20-1 to TRBJ2-1; D is undetermined. CDR3 size: 15 residues. CDR1 and CDR2 (germline): DFQATT, SNEGSKA (reference sequence). V lost 8 bases and J lost 5, with 22 bases in between. This chain's CDR3 is CSHTSLAHRHNEQFF. The CDR3 bases are TGCAGTCATACCTCTCTGGCCCATAGACACAATGAGCAGTTCTTC.

The chain employs TRBV29-1 and TRBJ1-1, with D tentatively TRBD1 (5 bases). CDR1 and CDR2 (germline): SQVTM, ANQGSEA. CDR3 length: 11 residues. Trimming stripped 6 bases from V and 2 bases from J, with 7 bases between. Written as DNA, the CDR3 is TGCAGCGTCCGGGACAACACTGAAGCTTTCTTT. As protein: CSVRDNTEAFF.

This clonotype occurred many times. V usage is TRBV6-5 and J usage is TRBJ2-7, with TRBD2 identical over 11 bases. Unmatched junction bases numbered 0, after V lost 0 bases and J lost 5 bases. The length of the CDR3 is 14 residues. The V gene's germline CDR1 is MNHEY and CDR2 SVGAGI. CDR3 DNA sequence: TGTGCCAGCAGTTACTCTAGCGGGAGGGACGAGCAGTACTTC. Translation gives CASSYSSGRDEQYF.

J is TRBJ2-1 and V is TRBV7-2; the match to TRBD2 covers 9 bases. After removal of 5 bases from V and 0 bases from J, the junction contained 8 bases not matched to a gene. Per the germline V gene, CDR1 is SGHTA and CDR2 is FQGNSA. The CDR3 runs to 17 residues. CDR3 in amino acids: CASSIKTSGSSYNEQFF. Written as DNA, the CDR3 is TGTGCCAGCAGCATTAAGACTAGCGGAAGCTCCTACAATGAGCAGTTCTTC.